This entry concerns a single TCR beta chain. The germline CDR1 and CDR2 sequences are GTSNPN and SVGIG (reference sequence). The J segment lost 8 bases and the V segment lost 4 bases, leaving 5 bases of the junction unmatched. The CDR3 loop spans 14 amino acids. These data are taken from a study of technical replicates of blood from a handful of donors. Clones were read by immunoSEQ multiplex PCR, and TCRdb kept only the in-frame ones, dropping some. The sample holds about 69,000 clones; around 90% are singletons and the top ten take about 4.5%. The V gene is TRBV30, the J gene TRBJ2-4, with 13 bases lining up with TRBD2. The TCR comes from a human donor in good health. Some clones in this sample may be carry-over from other donors' samples. The sequenced material came from PBMCs. The CDR3 is CAWTLGLAGDIQYF. The CDR3 DNA reads as TGTGCCTGGACCCTAGGACTAGCGGGAGACATTCAGTACTTC.